This T cell receptor beta chain was identified during a study of naive and memory T cell subsets. The sample holds many counts of this clonotype. J lost 0 bases, V lost 7 bases, and 6 bases had no gene match. From germline, CDR1 is SGHKS and CDR2 YYEKEE (reference sequence). The CDR3 runs to 15 residues. Whole-blood samples were about 2.5 ml of peripheral blood from healthy adult volunteers. An oligonucleotide containing a UMI was ligated to the 3' end of TCR cDNA. Cells were not sorted; total RNA input targeted about 1 to 1000 ng. Blood and skin TCR RNA was reverse transcribed with alpha and beta constant primers. The SP2 primer and nested alpha and beta constant region primers amplified ligated cDNA in four rounds. Each CDR3 protein is one row after TCRdb ran MiXCR on the 5' RACE reads. The sample records over 20,000 distinct CDR3 sequences, approximately 22% being singletons.

The chain employs TRBV5-5 and TRBJ2-1; TRBD2 matches 8 bases. The receptor was isolated from a female donor in good health. DNA of the CDR3: TGTGCCAGCCGGGGGGGTGAGAGCTCCTACAATGAGCAGTTCTTC. Translation gives CASRGGESSYNEQFF.